The 30 T cell receptor beta chains in this list originate from one sample, sequenced in a study of blood T cells in healthy people across ages. A J-beta primer mix and a sample-barcoded 5' primer were used in a second PCR of about 7 to 12 cycles. TCRdb used MiXCR to reprocess the 5' RACE reads, holding one entry per CDR3 protein. The repertoire holds 650,000 to 800,000 distinct CDR3 sequences, with roughly 44% as singletons. Sequencing used blood. The receptors come from a man aged 60 to 75 in good health.

The rearrangement joins TRBV4-3 to TRBJ1-5; D perhaps matches TRBD1 (6 bases). The germline V gene has CDR1 LGHNA and CDR2 YSLEER. The CDR3 consists of 18 residues. Trimming took 0 bases from V and 3 from J, leaving 18 bases between them. The chain's CDR3 is CASSQDALTGGLNQPQHF. CDR3 sequence (DNA): TGCGCCAGCAGCCAAGATGCTTTAACGGGGGGCCTCAATCAGCCCCAGCATTTT.

In this sample, this clonotype turned up a few times. J is TRBJ2-5 and V is TRBV11-2; weak D call: TRBD2 (6 bases). Germline V gene lookup returns CDR1 SGHAT and CDR2 FQNNGV. V was cut by 1 base and J by 2 bases, with 11 bases left in between. The CDR3 length is 15 residues. This CDR3 is CASSLGRGRQETQYF. CDR3 in DNA: TGTGCCAGCAGCTTAGGACGGGGGAGACAAGAGACCCAGTACTTC.

This clonotype was detected only a few times. The chain carries TRBV6-5 and TRBJ2-1; D perhaps matches TRBD1 (5 bases). The V and J ends lost 2 bases and 2 bases respectively, with 7 bases between them. Germline CDR1 MNHEY, CDR2 SVGAGI. The length of the CDR3 is 14 residues. The CDR3 sequence: CASSYQGTYNEQFF. The DNA of the CDR3 is TGTGCCAGCAGTTACCAGGGAACCTACAATGAGCAGTTCTTC.

This clonotype appeared a few times. The CDR3 reads CASSDSTSGPSSYEQYF. The CDR3 bases are TGTGCCAGCAGTGACTCGACTAGCGGCCCCAGCTCCTACGAGCAGTACTTC. This rearrangement joins TRBV6-4 to TRBJ2-7; TRBD2 matches 9 bases. CDR1 MRHNA and CDR2 SNTAGT come from the germline V gene. Unmatched junction bases numbered 6, after V lost 0 bases and J lost 0 bases. The CDR3 runs 17 residues.

This clonotype was observed many times. The genes are TRBV29-1 and TRBJ2-1, with TRBD1 identical over 7 bases. The CDR3 has 13 residues. Trimming at V came to 3 bases and at J to 9 bases, leaving 8 bases not matched to a gene. Germline V gene sequence: CDR1 SQVTM, CDR2 ANQGSEA. This chain's CDR3 is CSVEIDRVSEQFF. Here the CDR3 DNA reads TGCAGCGTTGAGATTGACAGGGTTAGTGAGCAGTTCTTC.

The chain links TRBV3-1 to TRBJ2-7, with unresolved D. The CDR3 extends over 14 amino acids. The germline V gene has CDR1 LGHDT and CDR2 YNNKEL (reference sequence). V was pared by 1 base and J by 4 bases, with 11 bases between. CDR3 sequence: CASSQAGHDYEQYF. The CDR3 nucleotides are TGTGCCAGCAGCCAAGCTGGGCACGATTACGAGCAGTACTTC.

The chain links TRBV12-3 or TRBV12-4 to TRBJ1-1; tentative D call: TRBD1 (6 bases). This CDR3 is built from 15 residues. Trimming left V 5 bases short and J 1 base short, with 14 bases between. CDR3 protein: CASSLPGHWNTEAFF. The CDR3 bases are TGTGCCAGCAGTCTTCCGGGACATTGGAACACTGAAGCTTTCTTT.

The chain carries TRBV29-1 and TRBJ1-1; 7 positions match TRBD1. The V gene's germline CDR1 is SQVTM and CDR2 ANQGSEA. After removal of 2 bases from V and 3 bases from J, the junction contained 6 bases not matched to a gene. This CDR3 has 14 residues. CDR3 DNA: TGCAGCGTTGAACGGGAGGGGGCTGACACTGAAGCTTTCTTT. This gives the protein CSVEREGADTEAFF.

This clonotype occurred a few times. The V and J genes are TRBV4-3 and TRBJ1-2; D unresolved. CDR1 and CDR2 (germline): LGHNA, YSLEER. This CDR3 has 18 residues. V lost 1 base and J 5 bases, leaving 23 bases between the germline ends. This CDR3 is CASSQGRGQKILTYGYTF. CDR3 nucleotides: TGCGCCAGCAGCCAAGGTCGGGGTCAGAAAATCCTAACATATGGCTACACCTTC.

This clonotype was observed at least ten times. In DNA, the CDR3 is TGTGCCACCAGCAGTGCCCCGGGCGGCAATCAGCCCCAGCATTTT. This translates into CATSSAPGGNQPQHF. The chain recombines TRBV15 with TRBJ1-5, with unresolved D. This CDR3 spans 15 amino acids. V was shortened by 3 bases and J by 2 bases, with 11 bases between the two germline ends. Germline assignment: CDR1 LNHNV and CDR2 YYDKDF (reference sequence).

This clonotype showed up just a few times. The chain joins TRBV12-3 or TRBV12-4 to TRBJ2-5, with 13 positions matching TRBD2. TRBJ2-7 explains the end of the DNA better; the J call may be wrong. The CDR3 runs to 17 residues. The CDR3 DNA reads TGTGCCAGCGGACCCCTTTTGACTAGCGGGGGGTGGTCCGAGCAGTACTTC. Translating gives CASGPLLTSGGWSEQYF.

The chain recombines TRBV5-6 with TRBJ2-3, with D perhaps matching TRBD2 (5 bases). Trimming shortened V by 6 bases and J by 3 bases, and 20 bases separated the two germline ends. Germline CDR1 SGHDT, CDR2 YYEEEE. The CDR3 is made up of 16 amino acids. CDR3 sequence (DNA): TGTGCCAGCAACCTCAATACGGGGTTTATAACAGATACGCAGTATTTT. Encoded protein: CASNLNTGFITDTQYF.

This clonotype was detected only a few times. This chain uses TRBV12-3 or TRBV12-4 with TRBJ2-5, with 8 positions matching TRBD2. The end of the DNA fits TRBJ2-7 better, so the J call may be wrong. The CDR3 has 13 amino acids. In DNA form, the CDR3 reads TGTGCCAGCAGTGTCGGGGGGGTAAACGAGCAGTACTTC. Translation gives CASSVGGVNEQYF.

The chain carries TRBV4-3 and TRBJ1-2, with D possibly TRBD1 on 6 matching bases. Trimming removed 1 base at V and 0 bases at J, with 6 bases between. Germline V CDR1 and CDR2: LGHNA, YSLEER. CDR3 length: 14 amino acids. The CDR3 coding sequence is TGCGCCAGCAGCCAAGGGACAGCTAACTATGGCTACACCTTC. It yields the protein CASSQGTANYGYTF.

This clonotype was picked up a small number of times. The chain carries TRBV29-1 and TRBJ2-1; TRBD2 matches 7 bases. Matching the DNA end better, TRBJ2-7 makes the J call doubtful. The CDR3 sequence is 14 residues long. The germline gives CDR1 SQVTM, CDR2 ANQGSEA. The CDR3 loop is CSVGERGSYNEQYF. Here the CDR3 DNA reads TGCAGCGTTGGGGAGCGGGGCTCCTACAATGAGCAGTACTTC.

This clonotype turned up a few times. The chain combines TRBV28 with TRBJ2-7; D not resolved. V lost 6 bases, J lost 7 bases, and 22 bases lay in between. The CDR3 has 15 amino acids. Germline V gene lookup returns CDR1 MDHEN and CDR2 SYDVKM. CDR3 protein: CASSKPRAAVGEQYF. The CDR3 DNA is TGTGCCAGCAGCAAACCCCGGGCGGCAGTCGGGGAGCAGTACTTC. Drawing the rest from reference TRBV28 and TRBJ2-7, the complete variable domain is DVKVTQSSRYLVKRTGEKVFLECVQDMDHENMFWYRQDPGLGLRLIYFSYDVKMKEKGDIPEGYSVSREKKERFSLILESASTNQTSMYLCASSKPRAAVGEQYFGPGTRLTVT.

This clonotype has at least ten counts. Relative to the germline gene, one junction end is altered; a read error may explain this. The chain couples TRBV7-2 to TRBJ2-7; D not certain. The CDR3 is made up of 13 amino acids. Germline CDR1 is SGHTA and CDR2 is FQGNSA. Here the CDR3 reads CASSLNRVYEQYF. The CDR3 DNA sequence: TGCGCCAGCAGCTTAAACCGGGTTTACGAGCAGTACTTC.

On this clonotype itself: A much larger clone differs by one base, so this may be a read error. The V call is TRBV2, the J call TRBJ2-4; TRBD1 is a possible D gene (5 bases). The better agreement between TRBJ2-7 and the DNA end casts doubt on the J call. CDR1 is SNHLY and CDR2 is FYNNEI in the germline V gene. There are 12 residues in the CDR3. CDR3 residues: CDSSEGAYEQYF. The DNA of the CDR3 is TGTGACAGCAGTGAAGGGGCCTACGAGCAGTACTTC.

This clonotype has just a few counts. The chain recombines TRBV25-1 with TRBJ2-7, with 9 bases lining up with TRBD1. V shed 5 bases and J 4 bases; nucleotides not matched to a gene: 12. There are 16 residues in the CDR3. The V gene's germline CDR1 is MGHDK and CDR2 SYGVNS. In DNA, the CDR3 is TGTGCCAGCAGTCCCCCTACAGGGGGCCGTAGGTACGAGCAGTACTTC. Protein sequence: CASSPPTGGRRYEQYF.

This clonotype was detected only a few times. The gene calls are TRBV9 and TRBJ2-1, with TRBD2 identical over 7 bases. This CDR3 is built from 15 residues. Looked up from germline, CDR1 is SGDLS and CDR2 is YYNGEE. Trimming took 0 bases from V and 5 from J; bases not matched to a gene: 5. The CDR3 reads CASSVDGTINNEQFF. In DNA, the CDR3 is TGTGCCAGCAGCGTAGATGGGACTATCAACAATGAGCAGTTCTTC.

The table lists this clonotype with a few counts. The rearrangement uses TRBV7-2 and TRBJ2-1; D unclear. CDR1 is SGHTA and CDR2 is FQGNSA in the germline V gene. This CDR3 is 13 amino acids long. V lost 1 base to trimming and J lost 10 bases, with 11 bases between them. CDR3 bases: TGTGCCAGCAGCTTAGGTTTAGTCCGAGAGCAGTTCTTC. Encoded protein: CASSLGLVREQFF.

The chain combines TRBV24-1 with TRBJ2-1; D is possibly TRBD1 or TRBD2 (6 bases each). The CDR3 consists of 15 residues. V was trimmed by 5 bases and J by 6 bases, leaving 16 bases between them. Germline CDR1 KGHDR, CDR2 SFDVKD. The chain's CDR3 is CATSAGGWGFNEQFF. The CDR3 nucleotides are TGTGCCACCAGTGCCGGGGGCTGGGGTTTCAATGAGCAGTTCTTC.

The V and J genes are TRBV5-1 and TRBJ1-1; no definite D call. Germline V gives CDR1 SGHRS, CDR2 YFSETQ. This CDR3 contains 14 residues. V lost 3 bases, J lost 1 base, and 10 bases lay in between. The CDR3 reads CASSSDPSNTEAFF. Here the CDR3 DNA reads TGCGCCAGCAGCTCAGACCCTTCGAACACTGAAGCTTTCTTT. The full variable domain, rest sourced from reference TRBV5-1 and TRBJ1-1, is KAGVTQTPRYLIKTRGQQVTLSCSPISGHRSVSWYQQTPGQGLQFLFEYFSETQRNKGNFPGRFSGRQFSNSRSEMNVSTLELGDSALYLCASSSDPSNTEAFFGQGTRLTVV.

As concerns this clonotype: A junction end diverges from the germline sequence, so it may reflect a read error. The CDR3 loop is CASSLDRGSYYGYTF. In DNA form, the CDR3 reads TGTGCCAGCTCCCTCGACAGGGGCAGTTACTATGGCTACACTTTC. The genes are TRBV7-2 and TRBJ1-2; TRBD1 matches at 8 bases. This CDR3 region has 15 residues. Looked up from germline, CDR1 is SGHTA and CDR2 is FQGNSA.

The chain uses TRBV6-5 and TRBJ1-5, with D unclear. The V end was cut by 0 bases, the J end by 5 bases, with 11 bases between. The CDR3 loop spans 15 amino acids. Per the germline V gene, CDR1 is MNHEY and CDR2 is SVGAGI. Here the CDR3 reads CASSYSRHPDQPQHF. CDR3 DNA sequence: TGTGCCAGCAGTTACTCCCGGCACCCAGATCAGCCCCAGCATTTT.

Only one count was recorded for this clonotype. This chain links TRBV12-3 or TRBV12-4 with TRBJ2-3, with 10 bases that match TRBD2. The ends lost 6 bases at V and 0 bases at J; junction bases unmatched: 6. The CDR3 sequence is 16 residues long. CDR3 amino acids: CASSRSGGESTDTQYF. The CDR3 bases are TGTGCCAGCAGCCGCAGCGGGGGGGAAAGCACAGATACGCAGTATTTT.

This clonotype was detected only a few times. The chain uses TRBV27 and TRBJ1-2; no clear D gene. The V end lost 3 bases, the J end lost 4 bases, and 12 bases lay between the germline ends. Germline values: CDR1 MNHEY, CDR2 SMNVEV (reference sequence). The CDR3 runs 14 residues. CDR3 region: CASSLGNRGYGYTF. The DNA for the CDR3 is TGTGCCAGCAGTTTGGGAAACCGAGGCTATGGCTACACCTTC.

This clonotype was recorded a few times. A read error may explain this, as a much larger clone is one base away. The J gene is TRBJ2-5, the V gene TRBV20-1; 8 bases are shared with TRBD2. The CDR3 loop spans 13 amino acids. V shed 6 bases, J shed 11 bases, and the junction held 14 bases outside the gene matches. The germline V gene has CDR1 DFQATT and CDR2 SNEGSKA (reference sequence). The CDR3 loop is CSAPRGGRNEQYF. CDR3 nucleotides: TGCAGTGCCCCACGCGGGGGGCGCAATGAGCAGTACTTC.

This clonotype was seen a few times. The rearrangement joins TRBV6-2 or TRBV6-3 to TRBJ1-2; 8 nucleotides match TRBD1. After removal of 2 bases from V and 6 bases from J, the junction contained 2 bases not matched to a gene. CDR3 size: 13 residues. Germline V gene sequence: CDR1 MNHEY, CDR2 SVGEGT. CDR3 in amino acids: CASSYRTGNGYTF. The CDR3 nucleotides are TGTGCCAGCAGTTACCGGACAGGGAATGGCTACACCTTC.

This clonotype was counted ten times or more. This chain connects TRBV20-1 to TRBJ2-7; no clear D. V lost 4 bases and J 0 bases, leaving 10 bases between the germline ends. There are 13 residues in the CDR3. Germline V CDR1 and CDR2: DFQATT, SNEGSKA (reference sequence). In DNA form, the CDR3 reads TGCAGTGCTATGAGCCAGGACTCCTACGAGCAGTACTTC. It codes for CSAMSQDSYEQYF.